Each of the 5 T cell receptor beta chains below was sequenced from the same sample in a study of T cells in Graves' hyperthyroidism and ophthalmopathy. Template material for amplifying TCR beta CDR3 regions consisted of RNA transcripts. In the first-round RT-PCR of the TCR CDR3, the HTBI primer set was used. MiXCR, run by TCRdb on the multiplex PCR reads, gives a single entry per CDR3 protein. The data hold about 600,000 distinct CDR3 sequences, with 11% to 15% observed a single time. Sequences were obtained from blood. These receptors came from a young woman with Graves' ophthalmopathy.

The V gene is TRBV3-1, the J gene TRBJ1-2; no reliable D call. Between the trimmed V and J ends, which lost 0 bases and 8 bases, there was a span of 13 bases. Germline CDR1 is LGHDT and CDR2 is YNNKEL (reference sequence). This CDR3 has 14 residues. CDR3 sequence: CASSQDTDSSGYTF. The CDR3 region has the DNA TGTGCCAGCAGCCAAGATACGGACTCCTCCGGCTACACCTTC.

In its sample, this clonotype was seen a few times. This sequence joins TRBV5-1 and TRBJ2-2; D is possibly TRBD2 (6 bases). The germline V gene has CDR1 SGHRS and CDR2 YFSETQ. CDR3 length equals 15 residues. V gave up 0 bases and J gave up 3 bases, with 9 bases separating them. For the CDR3, the DNA is TGCGCCAGCAGCTTGGACGGGAGATACACCGGGGAGCTGTTTTTT. It translates to CASSLDGRYTGELFF.

This clonotype came up many times. V is TRBV29-1 and J is TRBJ2-2; 8 bases align to TRBD1. The CDR3 contains 15 residues. V shed 4 bases, J shed 7 bases, and the junction held 11 bases outside the gene matches. Per the germline V gene, CDR1 is SQVTM and CDR2 is ANQGSEA. CDR3 in amino acids: CSVASRDRSNGELFF. CDR3 bases: TGCAGCGTTGCGTCCCGGGACAGGTCTAACGGGGAGCTGTTTTTT.

In this sample, this clonotype turned up many times. The rearrangement links TRBV20-1 to TRBJ2-7, with D maybe TRBD2 (6 bases). The CDR3 contains 13 residues. The germline V gene has CDR1 DFQATT and CDR2 SNEGSKA (reference sequence). V was clipped by 4 bases and J by 5 bases, with 15 bases between them. The chain's CDR3 is CSAIRDSQDEQYF. The CDR3 DNA is TGCAGTGCTATACGGGACTCCCAGGACGAGCAGTACTTC.

This clonotype was counted only a few times. V gene TRBV5-6 combines with J gene TRBJ2-6; D is possibly TRBD2 (7 bases). CDR1 and CDR2 from the germline V gene are SGHDT and YYEEEE. The length of the CDR3 is 16 residues. Trimming shortened V by 4 bases and J by 4 bases, and 15 bases separated the two germline ends. The CDR3 nucleotides are TGTGCCAGCAGCACCGCGGGGGCGAAGGGGGCCAACGTCCTGACTTTC. It specifies CASSTAGAKGANVLTF.